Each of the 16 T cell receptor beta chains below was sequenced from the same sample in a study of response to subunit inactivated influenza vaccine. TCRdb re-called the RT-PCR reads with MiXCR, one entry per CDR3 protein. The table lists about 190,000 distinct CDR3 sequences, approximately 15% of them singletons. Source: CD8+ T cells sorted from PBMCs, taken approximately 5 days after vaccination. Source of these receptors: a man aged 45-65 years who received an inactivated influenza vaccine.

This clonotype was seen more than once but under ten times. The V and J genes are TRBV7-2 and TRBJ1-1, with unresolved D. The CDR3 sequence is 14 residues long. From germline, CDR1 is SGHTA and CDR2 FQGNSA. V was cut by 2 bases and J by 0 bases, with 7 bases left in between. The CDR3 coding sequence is TGTGCCAGCAGCTTATGGCGGATGAACACTGAAGCTTTCTTT. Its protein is CASSLWRMNTEAFF.

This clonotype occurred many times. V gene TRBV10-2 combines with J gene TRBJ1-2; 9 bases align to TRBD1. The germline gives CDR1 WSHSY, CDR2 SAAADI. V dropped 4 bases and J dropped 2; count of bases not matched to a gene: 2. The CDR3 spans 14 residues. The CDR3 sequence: CASSAGTGNYGYTF. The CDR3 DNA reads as TGCGCCAGCAGTGCCGGGACAGGGAACTATGGCTACACCTTC.

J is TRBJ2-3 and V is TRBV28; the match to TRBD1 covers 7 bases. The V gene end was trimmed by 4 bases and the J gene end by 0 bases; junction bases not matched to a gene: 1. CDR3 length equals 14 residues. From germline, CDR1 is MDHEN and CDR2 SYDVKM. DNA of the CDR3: TGTGCCAGCAGTTCACAGGGGAGCACAGATACGCAGTATTTT. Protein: CASSSQGSTDTQYF.

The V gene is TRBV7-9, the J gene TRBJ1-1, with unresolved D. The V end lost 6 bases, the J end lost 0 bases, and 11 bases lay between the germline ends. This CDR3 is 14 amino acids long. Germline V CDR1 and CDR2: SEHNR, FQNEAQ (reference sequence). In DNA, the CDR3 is TGTGCCAGCAGTGGACGGAGCATGAACACTGAAGCTTTCTTT. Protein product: CASSGRSMNTEAFF.

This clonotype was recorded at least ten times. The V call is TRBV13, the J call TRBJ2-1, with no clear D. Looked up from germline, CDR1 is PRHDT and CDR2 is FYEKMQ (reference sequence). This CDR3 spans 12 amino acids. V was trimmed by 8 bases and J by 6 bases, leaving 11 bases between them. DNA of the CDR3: TGTGCCAGCGGGGTATTGGCCAATGAGCAGTTCTTC. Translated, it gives CASGVLANEQFF.

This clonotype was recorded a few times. CDR3 amino acids: CAIRMTGYNEQFF. CDR3 DNA: TGTGCCATCAGGATGACTGGGTACAATGAGCAGTTCTTC. The chain uses TRBV10-3 and TRBJ2-1; D ambiguous. V shed 6 bases and J shed 4 bases, with 10 bases lying between them. The CDR3 is 13 residues long. Germline lookup yields CDR1 ENHRY and CDR2 SYGVKD.

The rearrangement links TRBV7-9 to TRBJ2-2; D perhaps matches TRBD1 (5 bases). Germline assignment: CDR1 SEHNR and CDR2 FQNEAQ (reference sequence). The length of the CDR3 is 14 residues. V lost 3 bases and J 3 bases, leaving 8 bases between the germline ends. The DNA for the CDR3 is TGTGCCAGCAGCTTCAGGGAAGACACCGGGGAGCTGTTTTTT. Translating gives CASSFREDTGELFF.

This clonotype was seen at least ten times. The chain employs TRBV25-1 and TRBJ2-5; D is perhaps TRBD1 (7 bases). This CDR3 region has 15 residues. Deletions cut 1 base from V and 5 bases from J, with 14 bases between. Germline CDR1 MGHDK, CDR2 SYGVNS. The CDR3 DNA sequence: TGTGCCAGCAGTGAATTCCAGGGGGGTGGGGAGACCCAGTACTTC. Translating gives CASSEFQGGGETQYF.

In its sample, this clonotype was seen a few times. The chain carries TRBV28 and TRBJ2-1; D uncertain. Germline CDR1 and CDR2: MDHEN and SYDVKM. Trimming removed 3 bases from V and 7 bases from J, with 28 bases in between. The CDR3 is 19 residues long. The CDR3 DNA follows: TGTGCCAGCAGTTTTGCACCGAGCTCTGTTACGTCGTCCATGAATGAGCAGTTCTTC. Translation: CASSFAPSSVTSSMNEQFF. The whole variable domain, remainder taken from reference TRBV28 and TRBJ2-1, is DVKVTQSSRYLVKRTGEKVFLECVQDMDHENMFWYRQDPGLGLRLIYFSYDVKMKEKGDIPEGYSVSREKKERFSLILESASTNQTSMYLCASSFAPSSVTSSMNEQFFGPGTRLTVL.

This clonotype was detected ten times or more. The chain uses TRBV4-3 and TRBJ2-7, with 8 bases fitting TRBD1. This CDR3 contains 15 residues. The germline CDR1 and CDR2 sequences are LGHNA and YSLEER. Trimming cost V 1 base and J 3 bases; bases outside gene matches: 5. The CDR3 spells CASSQGTGGDYEQYF. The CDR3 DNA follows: TGCGCCAGCAGCCAAGGTACAGGGGGAGACTACGAGCAGTACTTC.

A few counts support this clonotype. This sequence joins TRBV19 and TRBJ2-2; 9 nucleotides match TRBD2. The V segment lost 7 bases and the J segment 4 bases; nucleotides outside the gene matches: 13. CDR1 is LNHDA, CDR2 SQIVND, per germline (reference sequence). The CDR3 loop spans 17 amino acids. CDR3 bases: TGTGCCAGTAAAAAGCGGGAGGAACGTCCGGGCACCGGGGAGCTGTTTTTT. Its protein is CASKKREERPGTGELFF.

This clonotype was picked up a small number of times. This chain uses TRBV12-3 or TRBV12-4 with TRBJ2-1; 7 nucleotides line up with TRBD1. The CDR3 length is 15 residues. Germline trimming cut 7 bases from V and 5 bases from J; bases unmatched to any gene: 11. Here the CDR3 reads CASTSSATGDNEQFF. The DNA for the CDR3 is TGTGCCAGCACATCATCCGCTACAGGGGACAATGAGCAGTTCTTC.

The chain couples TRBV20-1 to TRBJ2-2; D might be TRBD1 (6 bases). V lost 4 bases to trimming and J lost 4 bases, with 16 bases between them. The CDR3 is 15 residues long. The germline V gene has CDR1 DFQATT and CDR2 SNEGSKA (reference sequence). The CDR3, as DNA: TGCAGTGCTACCCTCCCAGGGGTATTCACCGGGGAGCTGTTTTTT. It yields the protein CSATLPGVFTGELFF.

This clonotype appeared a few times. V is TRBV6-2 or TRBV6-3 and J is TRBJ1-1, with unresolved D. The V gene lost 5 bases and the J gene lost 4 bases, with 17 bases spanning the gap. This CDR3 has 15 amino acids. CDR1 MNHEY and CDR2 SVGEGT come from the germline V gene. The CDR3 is CASSGMFRRGTEAFF. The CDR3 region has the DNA TGTGCCAGCAGTGGCATGTTTCGGCGCGGCACTGAAGCTTTCTTT.

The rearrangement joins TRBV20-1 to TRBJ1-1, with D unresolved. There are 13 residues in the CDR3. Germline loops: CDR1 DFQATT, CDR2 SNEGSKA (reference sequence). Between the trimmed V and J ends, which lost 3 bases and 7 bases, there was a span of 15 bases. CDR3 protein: CSASSRESFEAFF. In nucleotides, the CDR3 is TGCAGTGCTAGTTCCCGGGAAAGCTTTGAAGCTTTCTTT.

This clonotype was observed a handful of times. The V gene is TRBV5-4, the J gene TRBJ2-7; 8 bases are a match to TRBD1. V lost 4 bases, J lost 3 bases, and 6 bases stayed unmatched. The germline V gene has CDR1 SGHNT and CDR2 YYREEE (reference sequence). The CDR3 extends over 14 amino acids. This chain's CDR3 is CASSPAGQDYEQYF. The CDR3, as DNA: TGTGCCAGCAGCCCCGCGGGACAGGACTACGAGCAGTACTTC. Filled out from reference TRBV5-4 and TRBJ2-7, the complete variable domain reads ETGVTQSPTHLIKTRGQQVTLRCSSQSGHNTVSWYQQALGQGPQFIFQYYREEENGRGNFPPRFSGLQFPNYSSELNVNALELDDSALYLCASSPAGQDYEQYFGPGTRLTVT.